Below, 20 T cell receptor beta chains from the same sample are listed, as sequenced in a study of beta chain features in type 1 diabetes. cDNA synthesis used the whole RNA isolate, giving expressed TCRB sequences. The assay was immunoSEQ multiplex PCR, and TCRdb's table has in-frame clones only and misses some. The sample shows under 350,000 clones, approximately 8.1% of them seen only once. The sample consisted of central memory CD4+ T cells from blood. Receptor source: a woman between 18 and 30 years old in good health.

V usage is TRBV19 and J usage is TRBJ2-7; no clear D gene. The germline V gene encodes CDR1 LNHDA and CDR2 SQIVND (reference sequence). This CDR3 comprises 14 residues. V gave up 7 bases and J gave up 0 bases, with 13 bases separating them. The CDR3 DNA sequence: TGTGCCAGTACCGTCGCCCACCCCTCCTACGAGCAGTACTTC. Amino acid sequence: CASTVAHPSYEQYF.

This clone showed up just a few times. V and J are TRBV29-1 and TRBJ2-7; TRBD2 aligns across 10 bases. The CDR3 has 15 amino acids. The germline V gene has CDR1 SQVTM and CDR2 ANQGSEA. V was pared by 5 bases and J by 3 bases, with 10 bases of the junction left unmatched. Here the CDR3 DNA reads TGCAGCGTTAACTCCGGGACTAGCGATGGCTACGAGCAGTACTTC. Amino acid sequence: CSVNSGTSDGYEQYF.

DNA for the CDR3: TGTGCCAGCAGTGAAGTCTCGACAGGGTCCTACGAGCAGTACTTC. Translation: CASSEVSTGSYEQYF. This rearrangement joins TRBV25-1 to TRBJ2-7, with 7 positions matching TRBD1. V lost 2 bases to trimming and J lost 1 base; unmatched junction nucleotides: 5. Germline V CDR1 and CDR2: MGHDK, SYGVNS. This CDR3 comprises 15 residues.

This clone was detected only a few times. The rearrangement joins TRBV5-1 to TRBJ1-4; D uncertain. This CDR3 spans 14 amino acids. V was pared by 4 bases and J by 0 bases, with 7 bases between. CDR1 is SGHRS and CDR2 is YFSETQ in the germline V gene. CDR3 loop: CASSPTPTNEKLFF. Here the CDR3 DNA reads TGCGCCAGCAGCCCCACCCCAACTAATGAAAAACTGTTTTTT.

This chain joins TRBV27 and TRBJ1-1; D remains ambiguous. This CDR3 contains 15 residues. V was shortened by 1 base and J by 2 bases, with 11 bases between the two germline ends. CDR1 MNHEY and CDR2 SMNVEV come from the germline V gene (reference sequence). For the CDR3, the DNA is TGTGCCAGCAGTTTATGGGCAGAACCTAACACTGAAGCTTTCTTT. It translates to CASSLWAEPNTEAFF.

In DNA form, the CDR3 reads TGTGCCAGCAGCTTACATCGCCGGGAGCGGGAAGATACGCAGTATTTT. It translates to CASSLHRREREDTQYF. The rearrangement links TRBV7-6 to TRBJ2-3, with 7 bases aligning to TRBD2. Germline-derived CDR1 and CDR2 are SGHVS and FNYEAQ. V was pared by 2 bases and J by 5 bases, with 10 bases of the junction left unmatched. The CDR3 runs to 16 residues.

This rearrangement joins TRBV6-5 to TRBJ1-3; D may be TRBD1 (5 bases). The CDR3 consists of 14 residues. Deletions cut 8 bases from V and 4 bases from J, with 15 bases between. The germline V gene has CDR1 MNHEY and CDR2 SVGAGI. The CDR3 is CASHSGGRGNTIYF. Written as DNA, the CDR3 is TGTGCCAGCCATAGCGGGGGTCGGGGAAACACCATATATTTT.

The chain is built from TRBV9 and TRBJ2-2, with 9 nucleotides matching TRBD1. V trimming: 4 bases; J trimming: 9 bases; junction bases outside the gene matches: 7. The CDR3 extends over 14 amino acids. Germline CDR1 and CDR2: SGDLS and YYNGEE. In DNA, the CDR3 is TGTGCCAGCAGCTTGGACAGGGGTACGAGGGAGCTGTTTTTT. It is translated as CASSLDRGTRELFF.

This clone has ten or more counts. This sequence joins TRBV18 and TRBJ2-1; D gene ambiguous. With 3 bases removed from V and 8 bases from J, the gap between germline ends came to 14 bases. The CDR3 consists of 14 residues. The germline V gene has CDR1 KGHSH and CDR2 LQKENI. In DNA, the CDR3 is TGTGCCAGCTCACCCTGGGATTTTCGGGATGAGCAGTTCTTC. Protein: CASSPWDFRDEQFF.

The chain has TRBV27 and TRBJ2-4, with unresolved D. CDR3 length equals 16 residues. V lost 3 bases to trimming and J lost 6 bases, with 18 bases between them. Germline assignment: CDR1 MNHEY and CDR2 SMNVEV (reference sequence). This chain's CDR3 is CASSFAQVGVRNIQYF. DNA of the CDR3: TGTGCCAGCAGTTTCGCCCAGGTGGGCGTAAGAAACATTCAGTACTTC.

In this sample, this clone turned up a few times. The gene calls are TRBV5-4 and TRBJ1-1, with D uncertain. Germline V gene data show CDR1 as SGHNT and CDR2 as YYREEE (reference sequence). The V end lost 4 bases, the J end lost 3 bases, and 13 bases lay between the germline ends. This CDR3 comprises 14 residues. The CDR3 reads CASSASGRHTEAFF. The CDR3 nucleotides are TGTGCCAGCAGCGCTTCGGGAAGGCACACTGAAGCTTTCTTT.

This chain connects TRBV7-9 to TRBJ2-7, with D unresolved. The germline CDR1 and CDR2 sequences are SEHNR and FQNEAQ (reference sequence). CDR3 length: 13 amino acids. Trimming shortened V by 5 bases and J by 0 bases, and 8 bases separated the two germline ends. The CDR3, as DNA: TGTGCCAGCAGCAATTCCCCCTCCTACGAGCAGTACGTC. Its translation: CASSNSPSYEQYV.

V usage is TRBV19 and J usage is TRBJ1-1; 7 positions agree with TRBD1. The CDR3 is made up of 15 amino acids. The germline gives CDR1 LNHDA, CDR2 SQIVND (reference sequence). V lost 6 bases to trimming and J lost 1 base; unmatched junction nucleotides: 8. In DNA form, the CDR3 reads TGTGCCAGTAGAGTAGGGACAGACCGGAACACTGAAGCTTTCTTT. Encoded protein: CASRVGTDRNTEAFF.

The chain uses TRBV5-1 and TRBJ2-5; 11 bases are a match to TRBD1. This CDR3 is built from 15 residues. Trimming removed 4 bases from V and 4 bases from J; junction bases left unmatched: 6. CDR1 is SGHRS, CDR2 YFSETQ, per germline. The CDR3 region is CASSLGQGGRETQYF. The CDR3 DNA reads TGCGCCAGCAGCCTGGGACAGGGGGGGCGAGAGACCCAGTACTTC.

The CDR3 DNA is TGCAGCGTTGTCTTCGGTAATCAGCCCCAGCATTTT. Translation gives CSVVFGNQPQHF. The chain joins TRBV29-1 to TRBJ1-5; D is unclear. Germline-derived CDR1 and CDR2 are SQVTM and ANQGSEA. V was trimmed by 4 bases and J by 4 bases, leaving 8 bases between them. The CDR3 length is 12 residues.

This clone has only a few counts. This chain joins TRBV29-1 and TRBJ2-1, with 10 bases fitting TRBD1. Trimming removed 5 bases from V and 4 bases from J; junction bases left unmatched: 2. This CDR3 comprises 13 residues. The germline V gene has CDR1 SQVTM and CDR2 ANQGSEA. CDR3 protein: CSVLGQGYNEQFF. In DNA, the CDR3 is TGCAGCGTTCTGGGACAGGGGTACAATGAGCAGTTCTTC.

This clone was counted only a few times. Other DNA sequences in this sample translate to the same CDR3. The V call is TRBV7-9, the J call TRBJ2-2; TRBD1 aligns across 10 bases. Losses at the gene ends were 4 bases for V and 1 base for J; bases not matched to a gene: 3. In germline, CDR1 is SEHNR, CDR2 FQNEAQ (reference sequence). The CDR3 is made up of 16 amino acids. DNA for the CDR3: TGTGCCAGCAGCTCCCGGGACAGGGGGAACACCGGGGAGCTGTTTTTT. It specifies CASSSRDRGNTGELFF.

This clone was detected a few times. This sequence joins TRBV7-2 and TRBJ1-6; unclear D gene. V shed 2 bases and J shed 7 bases, with 15 bases lying between them. The CDR3 consists of 16 residues. Germline lookup yields CDR1 SGHTA and CDR2 FQGNSA. The CDR3 spells CASSLFLQVSNSPLHF. CDR3 coding DNA: TGTGCCAGCAGCTTATTCCTCCAAGTAAGCAATTCACCCCTCCACTTT.

The table lists this clone with a few counts. The chain joins TRBV27 to TRBJ1-2; no definite D call. Germline CDR1 reads MNHEY; CDR2 reads SMNVEV (reference sequence). This CDR3 comprises 16 residues. V lost 4 bases, J lost 2 bases, and 17 bases lay in between. CDR3 bases: TGTGCCAGCAGTTCCCCCCGGGTAGGGAAGAACTATGGCTACACCTTC. Translating gives CASSSPRVGKNYGYTF.

This clone appeared a few times. J is TRBJ2-5 and V is TRBV14; weak D call: TRBD2 (6 bases). V lost 1 base, J lost 5 bases, and 8 bases lay in between. CDR3 length: 13 residues. CDR1 is SGHDN, CDR2 FVKESK, per germline. The CDR3 loop reads CASSQGGVETQYF. For the CDR3, the DNA is TGTGCCAGCAGCCAAGGGGGGGTTGAGACCCAGTACTTC.